This is a list of T cell receptor beta chains from one sample in a study of regulatory T cells in long-lasting Graves disease. Using its own MiXCR run on the multiplex PCR reads, TCRdb lists one record per CDR3 protein. The table has around 250,000 distinct CDR3 sequences, around 16% seen once. The specimen comprised peripheral blood mononuclear cells (PBMCs), sampled at new diagnosis, from a patient treated with antithyroid drugs. These TCRs come from a female donor with Graves disease. Both conserved end residues are part of each CDR3. The D gene is left open where the match is weak. Part of the rows lack a size; the others show once, few, many or a class for expanded clones.

TRBJ2-1	TRBV19	.	.	TGTGCCAGTAGTATCCACGGGAGTGACAATGAGCAGTTCTTC	CASSIHGSDNEQFF
TRBJ2-3	TRBV11-2	many	.	TGTGCCAGCAGCTTAGGCGGACAGGGACTAAGCACAGATACGCAGTATTTT	CASSLGGQGLSTDTQYF
TRBJ1-2	TRBV7-9	.	.	TGTGCCAGCAGCTTAGCCTCGACAGCCTATGGCTACACCTTC	CASSLASTAYGYTF
TRBJ2-5	TRBV28	many	TRBD1	TGTGCCAGCAGCGATCGACTTGGACAGGGCGAAGAGACCCAGTACTTC	CASSDRLGQGEETQYF
TRBJ2-3	TRBV4-3	many	TRBD2	TGTGCCAGCAGCCAAGAGCCGACTAGCGGGAGAAGGAGAGGCACAGATACGCAGTATTTT	CASSQEPTSGRRRGTDTQYF
TRBJ2-5	TRBV3-1	few	.	TGTGCCAGCAGCCAAGACAGGGATGGGACCCAGTACTTC	CASSQDRDGTQYF
TRBJ2-5	TRBV7-9	.	TRBD2	TGTGCCAGCAGCTTATCCCTCAGCGGGAAGTTTGTAGAGACCCAGTACTTC	CASSLSLSGKFVETQYF
TRBJ2-1	TRBV6-2/TRBV6-3	many	TRBD1	TGTGCCAGCAGTCAAATGACCGGGACAGGGGACAATGAGCAGTTCTTC	CASSQMTGTGDNEQFF
TRBJ2-7	TRBV5-6	.	TRBD1	TGTGCCAGCAGCGAGTTGGGACAGGGGGTATTGTTCTACGAGCAGTACTTC	CASSELGQGVLFYEQYF
TRBJ2-3	TRBV12-3/TRBV12-4	.	TRBD2	TGTGCCAGCAGCCGCGGGAGCGGCACAGATACGCAGTATTTT	CASSRGSGTDTQYF
TRBJ2-5	TRBV5-4	many	.	TGTGCCAGCAGCTATAGGGAGGAGACCCAGTACTTC	CASSYREETQYF
TRBJ2-7	TRBV6-2/TRBV6-3	many	TRBD2	TGTGCCACCCGGAGCGGGAGTAGCGAGCAGTACTTC	CATRSGSSEQYF
TRBJ2-5	TRBV10-3	many	TRBD2	TGTGCCATCAGTGAATCGACTAGCGGGGACCAAGAGACCCAGTACTTC	CAISESTSGDQETQYF
TRBJ1-5	TRBV20-1	few	.	TGCAGTGCTGGTGGGGCGCCGGGCCAGCCCCAGCATTTT	CSAGGAPGQPQHF
TRBJ1-4	TRBV27	few	TRBD1	TGTGCCAGCAGAACAGGGGTCGGTGAAAAACTGTTTTTT	CASRTGVGEKLFF
TRBJ1-5	TRBV20-1	few	.	TGCAGTGCTCCGGAAAAAGGTGGCAATCAGCCCCAGCATTTT	CSAPEKGGNQPQHF
TRBJ2-5	TRBV30	many	TRBD1	TGTGCCTGGCGCCCGACAGGGGAGTTAGAGACCCAGTACTTC	CAWRPTGELETQYF
TRBJ2-5	TRBV12-3/TRBV12-4	few	TRBD1	TGTGCCAGCAGTAAGGGAGGGACAGGGTGGGAGACCCAGTACTTC	CASSKGGTGWETQYF
TRBJ1-2	TRBV20-1	few	.	TGCAGTGCTAGGACAGGAATGTATGGCTACACCTTC	CSARTGMYGYTF
TRBJ2-5	TRBV2	many	TRBD2	TGTGCCAGCAGTGTACTAGCGGGAGGGGAGACCCAGTACTTC	CASSVLAGGETQYF
TRBJ2-1	TRBV7-2	many	.	TGTGCCAGCAGCTTATGGGTTGGGATACCGTCCAATGAGCAGTTCTTC	CASSLWVGIPSNEQFF
TRBJ2-7	TRBV6-2/TRBV6-3	.	TRBD2	TGTGCCAGCAGTTACTCGACGAGTCGCGGGAGAGTCTACGAGCAGTACTTC	CASSYSTSRGRVYEQYF
TRBJ2-5	TRBV18	.	TRBD1	TGTGCCAGCTCACCAATGCCCAGGGGGGAGACCCAGTACTTC	CASSPMPRGETQYF
TRBJ2-1	TRBV4-2	many	TRBD2	TGTGCCAGCAGCCAAGGCGGGAGGACCAATGAGCAGTTCTTC	CASSQGGRTNEQFF
TRBJ2-2	TRBV6-1	many	TRBD2	TGTGCCAGCAAAAGACTAGCGGGAGCCGGGGAGCTGTTTTTT	CASKRLAGAGELFF
TRBJ1-2	TRBV6-2/TRBV6-3	many	TRBD1	TGTGCCAGCAGCCCTCCCAGGGGGCTTGGCTACACCTTC	CASSPPRGLGYTF
TRBJ2-5	TRBV15	.	.	TGTGCCACCAGCAGACCCAAGGCGGGTATGTCCGAGACCCAGTACTTC	CATSRPKAGMSETQYF
TRBJ2-4	TRBV27	few	.	TGTGCCAGCCAAAGGGGAGCGGAAAACATTCAGTACTTC	CASQRGAENIQYF
TRBJ1-5	TRBV12-3/TRBV12-4	many	.	TGTGCCAGCACCTCCGGCTGGGGTAGCAATCAGCCCCAGCATTTT	CASTSGWGSNQPQHF
TRBJ2-5	TRBV6-1	.	.	TGTGCCAGCTTTAAAGTTGAGGGCCAAGAGACCCAGTACTTC	CASFKVEGQETQYF
TRBJ2-7	TRBV27	many	TRBD2	TGTGCCAGCAGTTCGCTCTCGGGGGGTACAAGCTCCTACGAGCAGTACTTC	CASSSLSGGTSSYEQYF
TRBJ2-7	TRBV12-3/TRBV12-4	.	TRBD2	TGTGCCAGCAGTTTCGTCAGCGGGAGTTACGAGCAGTACTTC	CASSFVSGSYEQYF
TRBJ1-2	TRBV9	few	.	TGTGCCAGCAGCGTGGGGGGGAGGGGGGAGCTGACCTATGGCTACACCTTC	CASSVGGRGELTYGYTF